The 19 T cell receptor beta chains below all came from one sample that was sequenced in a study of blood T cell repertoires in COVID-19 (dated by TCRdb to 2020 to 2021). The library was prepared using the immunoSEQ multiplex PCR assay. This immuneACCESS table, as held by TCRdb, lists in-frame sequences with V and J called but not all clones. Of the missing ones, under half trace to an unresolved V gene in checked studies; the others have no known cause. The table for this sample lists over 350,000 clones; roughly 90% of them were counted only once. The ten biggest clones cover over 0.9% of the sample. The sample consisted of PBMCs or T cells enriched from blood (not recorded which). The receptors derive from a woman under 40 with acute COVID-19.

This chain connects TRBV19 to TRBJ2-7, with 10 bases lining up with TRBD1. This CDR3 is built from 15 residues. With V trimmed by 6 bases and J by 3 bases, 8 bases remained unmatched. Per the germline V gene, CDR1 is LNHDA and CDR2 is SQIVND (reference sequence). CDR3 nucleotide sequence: TGTGCCAGTAGCTTCCAGAGGGACAGGGGCTACGAGCAGTACTTC. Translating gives CASSFQRDRGYEQYF.

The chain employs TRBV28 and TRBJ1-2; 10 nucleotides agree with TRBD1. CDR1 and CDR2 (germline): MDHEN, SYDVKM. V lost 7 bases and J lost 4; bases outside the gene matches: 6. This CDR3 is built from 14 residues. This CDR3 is CASIGDRGGYGYTF. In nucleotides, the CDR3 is TGTGCCAGCATAGGGGACAGGGGTGGCTATGGCTACACCTTC.

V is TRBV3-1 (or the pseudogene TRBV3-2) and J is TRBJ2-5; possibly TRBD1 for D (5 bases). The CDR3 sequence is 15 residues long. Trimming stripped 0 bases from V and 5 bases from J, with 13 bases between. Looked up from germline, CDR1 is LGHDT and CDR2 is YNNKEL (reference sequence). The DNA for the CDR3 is TGTGCCAGCAGCCAAGATTGGTCCCAGGGCGAGACCCAGTACTTC. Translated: CASSQDWSQGETQYF.

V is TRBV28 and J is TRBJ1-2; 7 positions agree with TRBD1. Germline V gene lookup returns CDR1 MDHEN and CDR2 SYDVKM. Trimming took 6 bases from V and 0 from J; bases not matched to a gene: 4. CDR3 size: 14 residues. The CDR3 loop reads CASRGQLANYGYTF. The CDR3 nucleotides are TGTGCCAGCAGGGGACAGCTAGCTAACTATGGCTACACCTTC.

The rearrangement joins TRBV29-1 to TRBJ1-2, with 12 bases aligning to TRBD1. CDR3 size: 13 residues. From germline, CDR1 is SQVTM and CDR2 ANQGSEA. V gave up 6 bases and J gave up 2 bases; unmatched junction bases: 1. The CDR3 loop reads CSVGTGGNYGYTF. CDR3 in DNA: TGCAGCGTGGGGACAGGGGGCAACTATGGCTACACCTTC.

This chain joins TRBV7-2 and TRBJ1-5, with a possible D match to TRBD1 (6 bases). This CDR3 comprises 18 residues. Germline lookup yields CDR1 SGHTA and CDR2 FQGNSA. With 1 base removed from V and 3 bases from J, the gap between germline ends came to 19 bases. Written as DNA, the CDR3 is TGTGCCAGCAGCTTAGTATCAGTAGGCAGGGGACACAATCAGCCCCAGCATTTT. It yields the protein CASSLVSVGRGHNQPQHF.

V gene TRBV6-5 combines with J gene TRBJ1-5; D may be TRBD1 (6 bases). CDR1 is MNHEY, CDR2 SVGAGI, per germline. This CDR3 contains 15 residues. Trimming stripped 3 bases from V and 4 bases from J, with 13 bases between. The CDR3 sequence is CASSYSRGPNQPQHF. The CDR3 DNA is TGTGCCAGCAGTTATAGCAGGGGCCCAAATCAGCCCCAGCATTTT.

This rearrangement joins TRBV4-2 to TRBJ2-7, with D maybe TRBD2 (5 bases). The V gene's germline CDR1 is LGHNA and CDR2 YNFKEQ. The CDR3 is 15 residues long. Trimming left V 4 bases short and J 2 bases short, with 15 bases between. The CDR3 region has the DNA TGTGCCAGCAGCCCCCGGGGAGCATCCACCTACGAGCAGTACTTC. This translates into CASSPRGASTYEQYF.

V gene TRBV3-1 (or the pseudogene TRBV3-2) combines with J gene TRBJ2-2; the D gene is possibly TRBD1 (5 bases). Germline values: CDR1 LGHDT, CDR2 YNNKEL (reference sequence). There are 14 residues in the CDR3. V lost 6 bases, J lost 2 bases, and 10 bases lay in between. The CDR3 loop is CASSRQLNTGELFF. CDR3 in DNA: TGTGCCAGCAGTCGACAGCTTAACACCGGGGAGCTGTTTTTT.

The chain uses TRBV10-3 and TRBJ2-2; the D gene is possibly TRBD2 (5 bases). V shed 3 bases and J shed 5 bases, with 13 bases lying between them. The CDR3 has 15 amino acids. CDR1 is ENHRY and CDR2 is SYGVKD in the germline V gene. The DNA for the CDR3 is TGTGCCATCAGTGATTCCAGAGGAGGAACCGGGGAGCTGTTTTTT. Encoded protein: CAISDSRGGTGELFF.

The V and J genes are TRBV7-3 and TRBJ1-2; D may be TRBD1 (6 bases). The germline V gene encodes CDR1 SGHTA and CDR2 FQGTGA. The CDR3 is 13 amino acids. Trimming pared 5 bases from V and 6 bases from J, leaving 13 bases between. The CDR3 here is CASSPTNRDGYTF. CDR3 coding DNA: TGTGCCAGCAGCCCTACCAACAGGGATGGCTACACCTTC.

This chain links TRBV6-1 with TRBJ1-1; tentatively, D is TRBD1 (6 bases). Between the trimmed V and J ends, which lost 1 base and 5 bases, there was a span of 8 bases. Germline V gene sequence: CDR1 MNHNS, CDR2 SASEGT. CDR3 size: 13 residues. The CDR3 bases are TGTGCCAGCAGTGAAGGCAGGGGTACTGAAGCTTTCTTT. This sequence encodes CASSEGRGTEAFF.

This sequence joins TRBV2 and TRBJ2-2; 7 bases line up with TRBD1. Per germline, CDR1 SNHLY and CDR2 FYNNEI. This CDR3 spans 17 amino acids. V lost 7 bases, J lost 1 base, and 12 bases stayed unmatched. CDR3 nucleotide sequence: TGTGCCAGCACAGGGACAGTAATTAGGGTGAACACCGGGGAGCTGTTTTTT. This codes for CASTGTVIRVNTGELFF.

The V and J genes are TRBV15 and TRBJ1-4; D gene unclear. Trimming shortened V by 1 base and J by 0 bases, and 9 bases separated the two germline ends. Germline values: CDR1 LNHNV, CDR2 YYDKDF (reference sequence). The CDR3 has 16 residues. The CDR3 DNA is TGTGCCACCAGCAGAGTTTTCTCGTCAACTAATGAAAAACTGTTTTTT. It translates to CATSRVFSSTNEKLFF.

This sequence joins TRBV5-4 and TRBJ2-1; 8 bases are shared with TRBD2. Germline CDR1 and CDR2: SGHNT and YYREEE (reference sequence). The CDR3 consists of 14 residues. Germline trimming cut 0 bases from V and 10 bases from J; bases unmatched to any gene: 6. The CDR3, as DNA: TGTGCCAGCAGCTTGGGAGCGGGGGCTTACGAGCAGTTCTTC. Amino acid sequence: CASSLGAGAYEQFF.

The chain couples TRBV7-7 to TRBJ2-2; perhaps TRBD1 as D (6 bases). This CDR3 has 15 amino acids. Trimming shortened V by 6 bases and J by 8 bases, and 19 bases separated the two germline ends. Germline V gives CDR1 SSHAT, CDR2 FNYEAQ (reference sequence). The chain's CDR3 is CASSVQGFGLGELFF. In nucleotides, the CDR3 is TGTGCCAGCAGTGTACAGGGTTTCGGTTTGGGGGAGCTGTTTTTT.

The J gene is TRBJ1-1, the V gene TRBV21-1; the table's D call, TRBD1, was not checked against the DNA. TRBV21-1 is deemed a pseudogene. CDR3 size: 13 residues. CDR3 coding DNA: TGTGCCAGCAGCAAGCCCAGGGCAAGTGAGGCTTTCTTT. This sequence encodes CASSKPRASEAFF.

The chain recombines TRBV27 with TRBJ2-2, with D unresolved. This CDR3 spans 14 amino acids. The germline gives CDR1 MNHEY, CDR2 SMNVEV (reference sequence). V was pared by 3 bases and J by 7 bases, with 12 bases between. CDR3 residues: CASSFTASVGELFF. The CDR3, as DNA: TGTGCCAGCAGTTTTACTGCGAGTGTCGGGGAGCTGTTTTTT.

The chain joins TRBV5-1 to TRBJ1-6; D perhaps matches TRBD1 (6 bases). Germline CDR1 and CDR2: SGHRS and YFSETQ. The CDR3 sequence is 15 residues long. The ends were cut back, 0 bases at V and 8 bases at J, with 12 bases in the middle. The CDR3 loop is CASSLDRESYSPLHF. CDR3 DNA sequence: TGCGCCAGCAGCTTGGACAGGGAGAGTTATTCACCCCTCCACTTT. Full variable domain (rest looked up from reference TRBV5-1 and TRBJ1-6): KAGVTQTPRYLIKTRGQQVTLSCSPISGHRSVSWYQQTPGQGLQFLFEYFSETQRNKGNFPGRFSGRQFSNSRSEMNVSTLELGDSALYLCASSLDRESYSPLHFGNGTRLTVT.